Below are 5 T cell receptor beta chains sequenced from a single sample in a study of blood T cell repertoires in COVID-19. Measured with immunoSEQ multiplex PCR; TCRdb has only the in-frame clones, and not every one. The sample has 50,000 to 70,000 clones; 60% to 85% are singletons. Material for sequencing was peripheral blood. These TCRs come from a man in his 60s with acute or convalescent COVID-19.

This sequence joins TRBV12-5 and TRBJ2-1; possible D gene TRBD1, 6 bases. The CDR3 loop spans 16 amino acids. V dropped 2 bases and J dropped 4 bases, with 15 bases sitting between them. CDR1 LGHNT and CDR2 FRNRAP come from the germline V gene. As DNA, the CDR3 is TGTGCTAGTGGTTTGTCCCGGGACACTAAATACAATGAGCAGTTCTTC. It is translated as CASGLSRDTKYNEQFF.

The chain recombines TRBV6-5 with TRBJ1-1; 7 bases line up with TRBD1. The CDR3 consists of 14 residues. With V trimmed by 6 bases and J by 4 bases, 8 bases remained unmatched. From germline, CDR1 is MNHEY and CDR2 SVGAGI. The CDR3 protein is CASRAGQPSTEAFF. DNA of the CDR3: TGTGCCAGCAGGGCGGGACAGCCGAGCACTGAAGCTTTCTTT.

The rearrangement joins TRBV9 to TRBJ2-2, with 8 bases that match TRBD2. J gave up 6 bases and V 6 bases, and 10 bases lay outside the gene matches. CDR1 is SGDLS, CDR2 YYNGEE, per germline. This CDR3 spans 15 amino acids. The CDR3 spells CASTDSGEGPGELFF. The CDR3 DNA reads as TGTGCCAGCACCGATAGCGGGGAGGGGCCCGGGGAGCTGTTTTTT.

This rearrangement joins TRBV18 to TRBJ2-2; TRBD1 matches at 8 bases. The CDR3 loop spans 17 amino acids. CDR1 and CDR2 from the germline V gene are KGHSH and LQKENI. V dropped 2 bases and J dropped 2; count of bases not matched to a gene: 7. The CDR3 DNA reads as TGTGCCAGCTCACCAATTGCAGGGGGCCGTAACACCGGGGAGCTGTTTTTT. Amino acid sequence: CASSPIAGGRNTGELFF.

This rearrangement joins TRBV7-8 to TRBJ2-3; TRBD2 matches at 7 bases. The germline gives CDR1 SGHVS, CDR2 FQNEAQ. The V gene end was trimmed by 4 bases and the J gene end by 3 bases; junction bases not matched to a gene: 1. CDR3 length: 13 residues. CDR3 region: CASSWGGTDTQYF. DNA of the CDR3: TGTGCCAGCAGCTGGGGGGGGACAGATACGCAGTATTTT.